This note documents a single TCR beta chain sequence. The entry originates in a study of shared clonotypes between healthy human individuals. The data were produced by immunoSEQ multiplex PCR, yet TCRdb's version contains in-frame clones alone and is incomplete. The table lists about 1 million clones, approximately 80% of them singletons, with approximately 0.52% in the top ten. The CDR3 has 15 amino acids. With 7 bases clipped from V and 0 bases from J, the junction kept 8 bases outside the gene matches. Per the germline V gene, CDR1 is MNHEY and CDR2 is SVGAGI. Sequencing input: memory CD4+ T cells from PBMCs. Subset of the sample: CD45RA-negative fraction. The V gene is TRBV6-5, the J gene TRBJ2-7, with 8 nucleotides matching TRBD1. The receptor was derived from a man aged 18-30 years in good health. Some clones in this sample may be carry-over from other donors' samples. CDR3: CASIDRGTRSYEQYF. CDR3 DNA sequence: TGTGCCAGCATTGACAGGGGAACTCGCTCCTACGAGCAGTACTTC.